The sequence of this TCR beta chain was determined in a study of blood T cell repertoires in COVID-19. V lost 7 bases and J 7 bases, leaving 8 bases between the germline ends. CDR3 length: 11 residues. Germline assignment: CDR1 SGHRS and CDR2 YFSETQ. Sequencing used immunoSEQ multiplex PCR; TCRdb keeps in-frame clones, though not all of them. The sample lists approximately 240,000 clones; 84% were seen once. The chain has TRBV5-1 and TRBJ2-2; D gene unclear. The origin of this receptor is a man aged 45-65 years with acute or convalescent COVID-19. The sequencing input was peripheral blood. CDR3 in DNA: TGCGCCAGCGCCGGTGGCGGGGAGCTGTTTTTT. Its protein product is CASAGGGELFF.